These T cell receptor beta chains were read from a single sample in a study of T-cell reconstitution after alpha-beta-depleted transplantation in children. TCRdb reprocessed the PCR reads via MiXCR and lists one record per CDR3 protein. This sample has over 400,000 distinct CDR3 sequences, with about 12% found just once. The sequencing here drew on PBMCs from the stem cell graft donor, taken from the stem cell graft. All receptors come from a human donor who donated a stem cell graft to a child with combined immunodeficiency. Both conserved end residues are part of each CDR3. The D gene is left open where the match is weak. Expanded clones get a size class; other rows say once, few or many, or leave the size out.

clone_size d_call j_call v_call cdr3_nt cdr3_aa
many . TRBJ2-7 TRBV5-1 TGCGCCAGCAGCTTGGAGGGCATCTTATCCTACGAGCAGTACTTC CASSLEGILSYEQYF
few . TRBJ1-1 TRBV6-2/TRBV6-3 TGTGCCAGCAGTTACTCGAGTTCGGGGGAGCCGAACACTGAAGCTTTCTTT CASSYSSSGEPNTEAFF
many . TRBJ2-7 TRBV5-1 TGCGCCAGCAGCATAGGACCTGCCACGAACTACGAGCAGTACTTC CASSIGPATNYEQYF
. TRBD1 TRBJ1-5 TRBV10-3 TGTGCCATCAGTGAGTCGAGGGCAGGGGGACTCGGAAATCAGCCCCAGCATTTT CAISESRAGGLGNQPQHF
many . TRBJ1-1 TRBV30 TGTGCCTGGGCCTTTATCTCCCAGAACACTGAAGCTTTCTTT CAWAFISQNTEAFF
. . TRBJ1-4 TRBV25-1 TGTGCCAGCAGTGAATATACGGGGGGAACTAATGAAAAACTGTTTTTT CASSEYTGGTNEKLFF
. . TRBJ2-1 TRBV5-1 TGCGCCAGCAGCTTGGGACTTACTAGCCCCTACAATGAGCAGTTCTTC CASSLGLTSPYNEQFF
few TRBD2 TRBJ2-3 TRBV13 TGTGCCAGCAGCCTGGGACTAGCGGGCAATACGCAGTATTTT CASSLGLAGNTQYF
many . TRBJ2-2 TRBV28 TGTGCCAGCAGTACCTTGGCGGGACAGCTGTTTTTT CASSTLAGQLFF
. TRBD2 TRBJ2-7 TRBV6-5 TGTGCCAGCAGCCCCCAGCGGGACGGATACTACGAGCAGTACTTC CASSPQRDGYYEQYF
. . TRBJ2-5 TRBV18 TGTGCCAGCTCACCACCCTCAGGGGGAGGGGAGACCCAGTACTTC CASSPPSGGGETQYF
few . TRBJ1-4 TRBV6-2/TRBV6-3 TGTGCCAGCAGACCCCACGCCGGAGATGAAAAACTGTTTTTT CASRPHAGDEKLFF
many TRBD1 TRBJ1-1 TRBV5-1 TGCGCCAGCAGCTCCGGCAGGACAGGGGAAGCTTTCTTT CASSSGRTGEAFF
many TRBD1 TRBJ1-5 TRBV4-3 TGCGCCAGCAGCCAAACGACAGGGAATCAGCCCCAGCATTTT CASSQTTGNQPQHF
. . TRBJ2-7 TRBV7-6 TGTGCCAGCAGCTTAGGTTACAGTTCGACCTACGAGCAGTACTTC CASSLGYSSTYEQYF
many . TRBJ2-5 TRBV4-3 TGCGCCAGCAGCACGGGTGTGACGGGGGAAGAGACCCAGTACTTC CASSTGVTGEETQYF
many TRBD1 TRBJ2-1 TRBV24-1 TGTGCCACCAGTGACATGACAGGGGTTGGGAATGAGCAGTTCTTC CATSDMTGVGNEQFF
. . TRBJ2-7 TRBV12-3/TRBV12-4 TGTGCCAGCAACCCGAGCGGGCCCTCCTACGAGCAGTACTTC CASNPSGPSYEQYF
. . TRBJ1-5 TRBV7-9 TGTGCCAGCAGCGATGGACGGCTCAATCAGCCCCAGCATTTT CASSDGRLNQPQHF
few . TRBJ2-2 TRBV3-1 TGTGCCAGCAGCGGGGGTTCCACCGGGGAGCTGTTTTTT CASSGGSTGELFF
. . TRBJ2-3 TRBV20-1 TGCAGTGCTAATCATCCAGCGGACAGCACAGATACGCAGTATTTT CSANHPADSTDTQYF
. . TRBJ1-1 TRBV7-2 TGTGCCAGCAGCTTACGGGTCGCGGCTGGGTCTGCTTTCTTT CASSLRVAAGSAFF
. TRBD2 TRBJ2-7 TRBV20-1 TGCAGTGCTCCTGGACTAGAAGGAGACGAGCAGTACTTC CSAPGLEGDEQYF
. . TRBJ2-4 TRBV12-3/TRBV12-4 TGTGCCAGCAGACAGGGTCGCATTCAGTACTTC CASRQGRIQYF
few . TRBJ2-3 TRBV25-1 TGTGCCAGCAGTGAATCCTATGGAGGAGGGGTCACAGATACGCAGTATTTT CASSESYGGGVTDTQYF
many . TRBJ2-3 TRBV21-1 TGTGCCAGCAGCCCAAATCCGGGACTAGCGGGAGGAGCAGATACGCAGTATTTT CASSPNPGLAGGADTQYF
. TRBD1 TRBJ2-2 TRBV12-5 TGTGCTAGTGGTCTCTGGACAGGGGGCCTCACCGGGGAGCTGTTTTTT CASGLWTGGLTGELFF
. . TRBJ2-5 TRBV6-1 TGTGCCAGCACTGAAGGGGTTGGGGAGACCCAGTACTTC CASTEGVGETQYF
. . TRBJ2-7 TRBV12-3/TRBV12-4 TGTGCCAGCATGACAGGTTCCTACGAGCAGTACTTC CASMTGSYEQYF
. TRBD1 TRBJ1-6 TRBV5-1 TGCGCCAGCAGCCCAGACAGGGCTTCACCCCTCCACTTT CASSPDRASPLHF
. TRBD2 TRBJ2-1 TRBV6-5 TGTGCCAGCAGACTCGGGACTAGTCTTTGGAGTGAGCAGTTCTTC CASRLGTSLWSEQFF